A single sample is the source of the 27 T cell receptor beta chains below, sequenced in a study of tumor and adjacent non-tumor tissue in lung cancer (dated by TCRdb to 2016 to 2019). Library generation was performed with multiplex PCR. Reads for this sample came from an Illumina HiSeq 2500. TCRbeta libraries were built by three rounds of nested PCR using primers (Table S4), following protocols modified from ARM-PCR. The public sequencing data were trimmed at Q25 with fastp and processed into clonotypes with MiXCR by TCRdb, which kept only in-frame beta chains. Merged by CDR3 protein, the rows form single entries marked with the most common genes and DNA. This sample lists 98,000 or so distinct CDR3 sequences; around three quarters were detected once. The ten top clones hold less than 40% of the sample. RNA was isolated from bulk unsorted tissue, and RNA quality was assessed with a NanoDrop ND-1000 and an Agilent 2100. Distant non-tumor tissue taken more than 3 cm from the tumor edge was used as the normal lung sample.

Input material: distant non-tumor lung tissue. All receptors derive from a man aged 60 to 69 with small cell lung cancer.

This clonotype was detected only once. The junction and the germline gene differ at one end; a read error may be behind it. V is TRBV12-3 or TRBV12-4 and J is TRBJ2-1, with D perhaps TRBD1 or TRBD2 (5 bases each). The CDR3 has 11 amino acids. The CDR3 DNA is TGTGCCAGCAGTTTCACCAGGGAGCACTTCTTC. Its translation: CASSFTREHFF.

The sample holds many counts of this clonotype. The chain combines TRBV20-1 with TRBJ2-5; D possibly uses TRBD1 or TRBD2 (6 bases each). The CDR3 has 14 amino acids. Between the trimmed V and J ends, which lost 2 bases and 3 bases, there was a span of 13 bases. From germline, CDR1 is DFQATT and CDR2 SNEGSKA (reference sequence). CDR3 residues: CSARKRGVEETQYF. CDR3 nucleotides: TGCAGTGCTAGAAAAAGGGGGGTAGAAGAGACCCAGTACTTC.

This clonotype was counted only a few times. The junction departs from germline at one end; a sequencing error may be responsible. V is TRBV11-1 and J is TRBJ1-1; 12 bases line up with TRBD1. CDR1 is SGHAT, CDR2 FQDESV, per germline (reference sequence). The CDR3 is 15 amino acids. As DNA, the CDR3 is TGTGCCAGCAGCTTAGGGGACAGGGGGCGTCCTGAAACTTCCTTT. The encoded protein is CASSLGDRGRPETSF.

Notes on this clonotype: One junction end disagrees with the germline gene, perhaps due to a read error. The V call is TRBV28, the J call TRBJ1-6; D is perhaps TRBD1 (5 bases). CDR3 size: 13 residues. The V gene's germline CDR1 is MDHEN and CDR2 SYDVKM. CDR3: CASSRQNNSALYF. CDR3 DNA: TGTGCCAGCAGCCGACAGAATAATTCAGCCCTCTACTTT.

About this clonotype itself: Mismatch with germline at one junction end may stem from a read error. The chain links TRBV25-1 to TRBJ2-6, with D possibly being TRBD2 (6 bases). The CDR3 consists of 15 residues. Germline V gene lookup returns CDR1 MGHDK and CDR2 SYGVNS. The CDR3 loop reads CARSGGSSGANVLTF. The CDR3 nucleotides are TGTGCCAGAAGTGGGGGGAGCTCTGGGGCCAACGTCCTGACTTTC.

Sample share makes this clonotype medium-sized (0.01 to 0.1%). The chain links TRBV11-2 to TRBJ2-1, with D possibly matching TRBD2 (5 bases). Germline V gene lookup returns CDR1 SGHAT and CDR2 FQNNGV. Trimming removed 1 base from V and 5 bases from J, with 9 bases in between. The CDR3 loop spans 14 amino acids. CDR3 nucleotide sequence: TGTGCCAGCAGCTTAGGGAGGATGGACAATGAGCAGTTCTTC. Protein sequence: CASSLGRMDNEQFF.

Notes on this clonotype: No conserved phenylalanine or tryptophan is present at the end of the CDR3, so a read error is the likely explanation. The limits of the CDR3 on the DNA are not certain, so only TCRdb's listed CDR3 is given. The V call is TRBV20-1, the J call TRBJ1-2; the table names TRBD1, a call not compared with the DNA. Including both end residues, the CDR3 is 10 amino acids long. The germline V gene has CDR1 DFQATT and CDR2 SNEGSKA (reference sequence). This CDR3 is CSAQGAGHTI.

To note about this clonotype: The junction departs from the called germline gene at one end, perhaps through a read error. The J gene is TRBJ2-5, the V gene TRBV5-5; D gene unclear. CDR1 SGHKS and CDR2 YYEKEE come from the germline V gene (reference sequence). The CDR3 sequence is 12 residues long. The chain's CDR3 is CASSSFDETPYF. The CDR3 DNA sequence: TGTGCCAGCAGTTCTTTTGACGAGACCCCGTACTTC.

A word on this clonotype: The conserved phenylalanine or tryptophan normally closing the CDR3 is absent here, so this likely arose from a read error. The chain uses TRBV5-5 and TRBJ1-1, with D hard to call. Germline lookup yields CDR1 SGHKS and CDR2 YYEKEE (reference sequence). The CDR3 is made up of 13 amino acids. The CDR3 coding sequence is TGTGCCAGTAGCTTGTCATCGAACACTGAAGCTTTCTCT. This encodes CASSLSSNTEAFS.

Comment on this clonotype: A read error may produce the germline difference seen at one junction end. The rearrangement joins TRBV4-2 to TRBJ2-7; the D is unclear. This CDR3 contains 15 residues. CDR1 and CDR2 from the germline V gene are LGHNA and YNFKEQ. The CDR3 DNA follows: TGTGACAGCAACCAAGAGCGCGGAGAGCACTACGAGCAGTACTTC. Amino acid sequence: CDSNQERGEHYEQYF.

About this clonotype itself: One junction end does not reproduce the germline sequence, and a read error may be involved. V and J are TRBV11-2 and TRBJ1-1, with 8 bases aligning to TRBD1. This CDR3 has 15 residues. The germline gives CDR1 SGHAT, CDR2 FQNNGV. The CDR3 here is CARSLATGGYTEAFF. As DNA, the CDR3 is TGTGCCCGCAGCTTAGCAACAGGGGGGTACACTGAAGCTTTCTTT.

The chain employs TRBV6-5 and TRBJ1-2; D is undetermined. The V gene's germline CDR1 is MNHEY and CDR2 SVGAGI. The CDR3 totals 14 residues. V was shortened by 6 bases and J by 5 bases, with 16 bases between the two germline ends. CDR3: CASRNTEVGYGYTF. CDR3 bases: TGTGCCAGCAGGAATACAGAGGTGGGGTATGGCTACACCTTC.

This clonotype was picked up one time. The conserved closing phenylalanine or tryptophan is absent in this CDR3, likely reflecting a read error. The V and J genes are TRBV20-1 and TRBJ1-1; D is undetermined. This CDR3 region has 11 residues. Germline assignment: CDR1 DFQATT and CDR2 SNEGSKA (reference sequence). In nucleotides, the CDR3 is TGTAGTGCTCCCCGGAGCACTGAAGCTTTCTAT. This codes for CSAPRSTEAFY.

About this clonotype itself: At one end, the junction sequence differs from germline, possibly due to a read error. The V gene is TRBV13, the J gene TRBJ1-2; D is unclear. The germline gives CDR1 PRHDT, CDR2 FYEKMQ (reference sequence). The CDR3 covers 12 residues. The CDR3 reads CACSLGYYGYIF. DNA for the CDR3: TGTGCCTGCAGCTTAGGGTACTATGGCTATATCTTC.

The chain links TRBV28 to TRBJ2-7, with D unresolved. The length of the CDR3 is 12 residues. V gave up 1 base and J gave up 13 bases, with 14 bases separating them. Germline V CDR1 and CDR2: MDHEN, SYDVKM. The CDR3 bases are TGTGCCAGCAGTTTATCCGAATACGTGCAATACTTC. This encodes CASSLSEYVQYF.

The chain has TRBV5-1 and TRBJ2-7; 14 nucleotides line up with TRBD2. The CDR3 is 15 residues long. Germline V gives CDR1 SGHRS, CDR2 YFSETQ. The CDR3 nucleotides read TGCACCAGCAGCTTCGGGACTAGCGGGAGCGGCGAGCAGTACGTC. Translating it yields CTSSFGTSGSGEQYV.

Notes on this clonotype: An end of the junction does not agree with germline; a read error may underlie this. The chain is built from TRBV7-9 and TRBJ1-2; 7 bases are shared with TRBD1. The CDR3 extends over 16 amino acids. The germline gives CDR1 SEHNR, CDR2 FQNEAQ (reference sequence). CDR3 DNA: TGTGCCACCAGCTTATCCGATCGGACAGGTGGCGGAGGCTACACCTTC. This gives the protein CATSLSDRTGGGGYTF.

Worth noting for this clonotype: This may stem from a read error, because a much larger clone lies one nucleotide away. The chain employs TRBV11-2 and TRBJ2-1; D possibly uses TRBD1 or TRBD2 (5 bases each). The CDR3 is 15 residues long. The germline V gene encodes CDR1 SGHAT and CDR2 FQNNGV. CDR3 loop: CASSLGPEGSNVQFF. The CDR3 DNA reads TGTGCCAGCAGCTTAGGACCTGAGGGGAGCAATGTGCAGTTCTTC.

As regards this clonotype: At one end, the junction sequence differs from germline, possibly due to a read error. The chain has TRBV6-1 and TRBJ2-7, with a tentative D call TRBD2 (5 bases). The length of the CDR3 is 15 residues. CDR1 is MNHNS and CDR2 is SASEGT in the germline V gene. This CDR3 is CASSGVGGSPYKQYF. The CDR3 DNA is TGTGCCAGCAGTGGAGTCGGAGGTTCCCCCTACAAGCAGTACTTC.

Concerning this clonotype: This may be a read error, as it is one base from a much larger clone. This sequence joins TRBV7-9 and TRBJ2-7; D gene ambiguous. Looked up from germline, CDR1 is SEHNR and CDR2 is FQNEAQ (reference sequence). The CDR3 contains 14 residues. CDR3 sequence (DNA): TGTGCCAGCAGCTTAAGCCCCTCCAGTCACGAGCTGTACTTC. The encoded protein is CASSLSPSSHELYF.

A word on this clonotype: At one of its ends the junction is not consistent with the germline gene, which may arise from a read error. The chain links TRBV6-1 to TRBJ2-7; 10 bases are shared with TRBD2. The CDR3 length is 16 residues. Germline V gene lookup returns CDR1 MNHNS and CDR2 SASEGT. CDR3 region: CACSTHTGTSVSWQHF. CDR3 in DNA: TGTGCCTGCAGTACACACACCGGGACTAGCGTCTCTTGGCAGCACTTC.

This clonotype was seen once. V usage is TRBV29-1 and J usage is TRBJ1-5; tentatively, D is TRBD1 or TRBD2 (5 bases each). Near its end, the DNA agrees better with TRBJ2-3, so the J call may be wrong. The germline V gene encodes CDR1 SQVTM and CDR2 ANQGSEA. This CDR3 region has 13 residues. Written as DNA, the CDR3 is TGCAGCGTTGGAGGGTCAGGGAACCAGCCCCAGTATTTT. It specifies CSVGGSGNQPQYF.

A single count supports this clonotype. A much bigger clone sits one base away, suggesting this may be a read error. J is TRBJ2-3 and V is TRBV30; 8 bases line up with TRBD2. This CDR3 region has 13 residues. The J segment lost 7 bases and the V segment lost 5 bases, leaving 8 bases of the junction unmatched. Germline values: CDR1 GTSNPN, CDR2 SVGIG (reference sequence). CDR3 DNA: TGTGCCTGGGTCTCCGGGGGGGCATATACGCAGTATTTT. Protein product: CAWVSGGAYTQYF.

This clonotype has just a few counts. An end of the junction differs from the germline gene, which may be a read error. V and J are TRBV11-2 and TRBJ2-1; tentative D call: TRBD2 (6 bases). This CDR3 region has 15 residues. Germline values: CDR1 SGHAT, CDR2 FQNNGV. Here the CDR3 reads CGSSYVAEVPDEQFF. Written as DNA, the CDR3 is TGTGGCAGCAGTTATGTAGCGGAAGTCCCGGATGAGCAGTTCTTC. The entire variable domain, with the rest obtained from reference TRBV11-2 and TRBJ2-1, is as follows: EAGVAQSPRYKIIEKRQSVAFWCNPISGHATLYWYQQILGQGPKLLIQFQNNGVVDDSQLPKDRFSAERLKGVDSTLKIQPAKLEDSAVYLCGSSYVAEVPDEQFFGPGTRLTVL.

A note on this clonotype: At one boundary the junction diverges from the germline segment, which might be a read error. The chain combines TRBV5-1 with TRBJ2-2, with a possible D match to TRBD2 (7 bases). Germline CDR1 is SGHRS and CDR2 is YFSETQ. The CDR3 contains 16 residues. As DNA, the CDR3 is TGCGCCAGCAGATTGGGGGGGGGGGCGGACGCCGGGGAGCTGTTTTTT. It is translated as CASRLGGGADAGELFF.

The CDR3 protein is CACDSESRTSGSGNEQFF. CDR3 DNA: TGTGCCTGCGATTCAGAATCGAGGACTAGCGGGAGTGGTAATGAGCAGTTCTTC. The chain combines TRBV11-1 with TRBJ2-1, with 13 positions matching TRBD2. The CDR3 has 18 residues. J gave up 7 bases and V 11 bases, and 20 bases lay outside the gene matches. From germline, CDR1 is SGHAT and CDR2 FQDESV (reference sequence).

This rearrangement joins TRBV5-1 to TRBJ2-2, with 11 bases that match TRBD2. CDR1 and CDR2 from the germline V gene are SGHRS and YFSETQ. The junction had 10 bases not matched to a gene; V was cut back by 2 bases and J by 4 bases. This CDR3 spans 18 amino acids. The CDR3 bases are TGCGCCAGCAGCTTCCTCGGACTAGCGGGCGATGGCACCGGGGAGCTGTTTTTT. It is translated as CASSFLGLAGDGTGELFF.